This T cell receptor beta chain was captured by sequencing in a study of blood T cells in healthy people across ages. The V segment lost 6 bases and the J segment 11 bases; nucleotides outside the gene matches: 9. The CDR3 spans 14 residues. Points on this clonotype: Its target is not known.

Study results and limitations: When set beside aged donors, long-lived donors presented more naive CD4+ cells and higher diversity.

Together with a sample-barcoded 5' primer, a J-beta primer mix was included in a second PCR lasting about 7 to 12 cycles. Each sample yielded at least 2.5 million CDR3-containing paired-end reads. One entry per CDR3 protein results from TCRdb running MiXCR on the 5' RACE reads. The table shows about 780,000 distinct CDR3 sequences, with more than 35% occurring only once. Input material: blood. The J gene is TRBJ1-4, the V gene TRBV12-3 or TRBV12-4, with TRBD1 matching 10 bases. The sequence came from a man older than 75 in good health. The CDR3 sequence is CASRPGQGSTKLFF. The CDR3 nucleotides read TGTGCCAGCAGGCCGGGACAGGGGAGCACCAAACTGTTTTTT.